This T cell receptor (beta chain) was observed in a study of blood T cells in healthy people across ages (dated by TCRdb to about 2015). Some background on the complete study: In model experiments, roughly one uniquely barcoded TCR beta cDNA molecule per two T cells was captured by template switching. Age-related changes in TCR beta repertoire diversity were measured in the study by deep sequencing normalized with unique cDNA molecular identifiers. For two donors (one aged 18 to 29 and one aged 80 or older), the study analyzed two additional independent replicas of 1 million unique cDNA reads from the same blood draw. The donors were divided into four age groups: young (average about 16 years), middle-aged (roughly 40), aged (under 70) and long-lived (roughly 82). To avoid experimental bias, donors of different ages were distributed randomly across sequencing lanes. The investigation overall reported the following: The long-lived group showed more naive CD4+ T cells, fewer expanded clones and increased TCR diversity than the aged group, suggesting age selection. As age increased, observed TCR beta diversity per million T cells dropped in a roughly linear way, and a significant reduction was already evident by age roughly 40. There was a strong correlation between observed TCR beta diversity and the percentage of naive T cells measured by flow cytometry. Estimates of total diversity from one million sequenced T cells were regarded as lower bounds and underestimates. Because donor CMV infection status was unknown, age-related changes in expanded clonotypes were potentially confounded. Conclusive comparison of naive and antigen-experienced compartments was prevented by the profiling of bulk unsorted PBMCs.

Sequences MNHNS (CDR1) and SASEGT (CDR2) are obtained from the germline V gene. V loses 8 bases at its end and J loses 7 bases; junction bases beyond the gene matches: 14. Counted from cysteine to phenylalanine, this CDR3 has 16 amino acids. CDR3 DNA only is kept here, 48 bases in frame from base 1. Library preparation employed 5' RACE. Instrument used: Illumina HiSeq 2500. A second PCR of 7 to 11 cycles was performed with a sample-barcoded 5' primer and a J-beta primer mix. A unique molecular identifier was introduced onto each TCR beta cDNA molecule by a template-switch 5' adaptor carrying 12 random nucleotides. At least 2.5 million CDR3-containing paired-end reads were obtained from each sample. All of the RNA was converted into first-strand cDNA using the Mint cDNA synthesis kit, with a TRBC-specific oligonucleotide serving as the primer. Following uracil-DNA glycosylase treatment, a first 18-cycle PCR with universal primers M1SS and BC2_uni_R was performed on all cDNA. On the study's bioinformatics: Each sample was normalized by randomly selecting 1 million high-quality reads, each carrying a distinct molecular identifier. Reads with shared molecular identifiers were discarded instead of being binned into consensus sequences. MiTCR, set to a Q25 quality threshold and the strictest error-elimination algorithm, was used for CDR3 identification, clonotype clustering and error correction. A nonparametric unseen species model using Euler transformation provided a lower-bound estimate of total TCR beta diversity. The public reads were run again by TCRdb, first through fastp at Q25 and then through MiXCR, and only productive beta chains were kept. Rows with one shared CDR3 protein collapse into an entry with the most common genes and DNA. The V and J calls and clone size are TCRdb's, not the authors'. A total of about 730,000 distinct CDR3 sequences appear in this sample, 35% to 45% of them only once. The ten largest account for around a fifth of the sample.

Systemically healthy Caucasian individuals from Russia, approximately 39 in total and aged about 6 to 90 years, were included as donors. Approximately 10 milliliters of peripheral blood were collected from each donor into EDTA-treated Vacutainer tubes. Ficoll-Paque density-gradient centrifugation was used to isolate PBMCs, with at least 6.5 million obtained per sample. Trizol reagent was used to extract total RNA from the PBMCs, yielding at least 6 micrograms per sample. For every donor, an aliquot of PBMCs went through flow cytometry to measure the percentages of naive CD45RAhigh/CD27high T cells. Turning to this clonotype: Its target antigen remains unknown. No clone much larger than this one lies a single base away; base qualities are absent.

The rearranged segments are TRBV6-1 and TRBJ2-2; the junction holds 9 bases that match TRBD2. The origin of this receptor is a woman aged 55-70 years in good health. Material for sequencing was blood. The CDR3 amino acid sequence is: CASSTTLAGTGGELFF. The sequenced DNA: TGTGCCAGCTCCACCACCCTAGCGGGGACTGGCGGGGAGCTGTTTTTT.